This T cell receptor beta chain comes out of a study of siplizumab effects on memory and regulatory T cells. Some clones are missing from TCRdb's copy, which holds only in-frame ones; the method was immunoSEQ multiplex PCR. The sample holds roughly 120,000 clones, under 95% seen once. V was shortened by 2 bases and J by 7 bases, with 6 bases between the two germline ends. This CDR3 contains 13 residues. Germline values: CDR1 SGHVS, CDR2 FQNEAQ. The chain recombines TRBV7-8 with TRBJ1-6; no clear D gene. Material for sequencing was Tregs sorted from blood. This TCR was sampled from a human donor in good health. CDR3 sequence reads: CASSLSGNSPLHF. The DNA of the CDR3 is TGTGCCAGCAGCTTATCGGGGAATTCACCCCTCCACTTT.